This paragraph reports one T cell receptor (beta chain). This entry belongs to a study of follicular helper T cells after annual influenza vaccination. Described time point: 2014-2015 season, pre-vaccination. The assay was immunoSEQ multiplex PCR, and TCRdb's table has in-frame clones only and misses some. The table lists approximately 30,000 clones, approximately 80% of them singletons. Germline-derived CDR1 and CDR2 are MNHNY and SVGAGI (reference sequence). Trimming pared 5 bases from V and 6 bases from J, leaving 11 bases between. The CDR3 runs 13 residues. The sequenced sample was CXCR5+ CD38- circulating T follicular helper cells from blood, obtained on the day of influenza vaccination. Subset in this sample: circulating Tfh, non-naive CD4+CXCR5+PD-1+ (ICOS+CD38+ or ICOS-CD38-). The chain uses TRBV6-6 and TRBJ1-5, with TRBD1 as a possible D gene (5 bases). The TCR sequence derives from an adult who received the influenza vaccine. The CDR3 sequence: CASSPQGRQPQHF. The CDR3, as DNA: TGTGCCAGCAGTCCCCAGGGTCGTCAGCCCCAGCATTTT.